This TCR beta chain was identified in a study of blood T cell repertoires in COVID-19. Overall study context: There were acute and convalescent COVID-19 samples, and they came from the United States, Italy and Spain. T cells, B-cell-depleted T cells, or PBMCs provided the cDNA or gDNA that served as material.

Original analysis: Estimation of nucleated cell counts relied on the amplification of reference gene primers. Profiling relied on immunoSEQ multiplex PCR, and the TCRdb table lists in-frame clones only, not all of them. Clone size and V and J calls were adopted from that table, with D and trimming inferred from the DNA. The data hold 130,000 to 150,000 clones, with roughly 76% observed a single time. Trimming took 5 bases from V and 4 from J; bases not matched to a gene: 8. The CDR3 has 15 residues. Looked up from germline, CDR1 is LGHNA and CDR2 is YNFKEQ. Sequencing input: peripheral blood. The chain joins TRBV4-2 to TRBJ2-1, with 7 bases aligning to TRBD2. The source is a human donor with acute or convalescent COVID-19. The donor label of this sample is uncertain. CDR3 nucleotide sequence: TGTGCCAGCAGCGGCCCCGGGACTACGTACAATGAGCAGTTCTTC. It yields the protein CASSGPGTTYNEQFF.